The 3 T cell receptor beta chains below come from one sample, sequenced in a study of T cells in Graves' hyperthyroidism and ophthalmopathy. Using RNA transcripts as the source, TCR beta CDR3 regions were amplified. HTBI primers drove first-round RT-PCR of the TCR CDR3. TCRdb reprocessed the multiplex PCR reads with MiXCR, giving one entry per CDR3 protein. The sample has approximately 400,000 distinct CDR3 sequences; less than 15% are singletons. Source material: blood. These receptors were collected from a man aged 30 to 39 with Graves' hyperthyroidism that later progressed to Graves' ophthalmopathy.

This clonotype was detected many times. The chain recombines TRBV20-1 with TRBJ2-5; 10 nucleotides agree with TRBD2. From germline, CDR1 is DFQATT and CDR2 SNEGSKA (reference sequence). The J segment lost 4 bases and the V segment lost 0 bases, leaving 11 bases of the junction unmatched. The CDR3 contains 17 residues. CDR3 loop: CSAREIMSGGARETQYF. CDR3 DNA: TGCAGTGCTAGAGAGATCATGAGCGGGGGGGCCCGAGAGACCCAGTACTTC.

This clonotype was picked up many times. The gene calls are TRBV6-1 and TRBJ1-1, with a possible D match to TRBD1 (6 bases). V was cut by 5 bases and J by 0 bases, with 22 bases left in between. CDR3 length: 18 amino acids. Germline CDR1 is MNHNS and CDR2 is SASEGT. This CDR3 is CASSNTGRGYIMNTEAFF. CDR3 nucleotide sequence: TGTGCCAGCAGTAATACGGGCAGGGGATATATCATGAACACTGAAGCTTTCTTT.

For the CDR3, the DNA is TGCAGTGCTAGGGTACCGGGACAGGGGTGGGATGGCTACACCTTC. Encoded protein: CSARVPGQGWDGYTF. This chain links TRBV20-1 with TRBJ1-2; 10 bases are shared with TRBD1. Trimming took 3 bases from V and 6 from J; bases not matched to a gene: 10. CDR3 length: 15 residues. The germline V gene has CDR1 DFQATT and CDR2 SNEGSKA (reference sequence).